The clone carrying this T cell receptor beta chain showed up just once. Using immunoSEQ multiplex PCR, the repertoire was profiled, and TCRdb retains in-frame clones only, with some absent. The table includes some 120,000 clones, approximately 90% detected once. J gave up 3 bases and V 0 bases, and 5 bases lay outside the gene matches. CDR1 is SGHNT, CDR2 YYREEE, per germline (reference sequence). The CDR3 sequence is 16 residues long. The sample is drawn from a study of blood T cell repertoires in COVID-19. Study background: Acute and convalescent COVID-19 samples came from the United States, Italy and Spain.

This chain uses TRBV5-4 with TRBJ2-5, with 10 bases identical to TRBD2. This TCR was sampled from a human donor with acute or convalescent COVID-19. The donor label of this sample is uncertain. The sequencing input was peripheral blood. Here the CDR3 DNA reads TGTGCCAGCAGCTTGGCGTCTAGCGGGGGAAAAGAGACCCAGTACTTC. Amino acid sequence: CASSLASSGGKETQYF.